The T cell receptor (beta chain) described here comes from a study of cytomegalovirus exposure and HLA in healthy donors. Assay used: immunoSEQ multiplex PCR; TCRdb lists only in-frame clones, some missing. The table lists 240,000 or so clones, around 86% of them singletons, with less than 1.5% in the top ten. The V and J ends lost 6 bases and 4 bases, in that order; junction bases with no gene match: 9. Looked up from germline, CDR1 is SGHRS and CDR2 is YFSETQ. The CDR3 contains 14 residues. The chain joins TRBV5-1 to TRBJ2-7; 8 nucleotides agree with TRBD2. The material sequenced was PBMCs. The receptor was derived from a woman in her twenties or thirties in good health and CMV-seropositive. CDR3 bases: TGCGCCAGCACAGCCCCCGGGAGGGAGTACGAGCAGTACTTC. Translation: CASTAPGREYEQYF.